These T cell receptor beta chains were read from a single sample in a study of cytomegalovirus exposure and HLA in healthy donors. This table comes from immunoSEQ multiplex PCR, and its TCRdb copy is limited to in-frame clones, with some not included. The sample yields about 40,000 clones, approximately 93% seen once. The material sequenced was PBMCs. The origin of the receptors is a woman aged 18-30 years in good health and CMV-seronegative. CDR3s include the opening cysteine and the closing phenylalanine or tryptophan. Fields, in order: J gene, V gene, CDR3 length, D gene, CDR3 protein. The D gene is left open where the match is weak.

>TRBJ1-2|TRBV5-8|16|NA
CASSPWVPADGDGYTF
>TRBJ2-1|TRBV7-9|15|TRBD2
CASSHGLAVGGEQFF
>TRBJ2-1|TRBV28|14|NA
CASSLLANYNEQFF
>TRBJ2-3|TRBV6-4|16|TRBD2
CASSDSIAGGADTQYF
>TRBJ1-4|TRBV6-5|15|NA
CASSYSPGVDEKLFF
>TRBJ1-2|TRBV28|17|NA
CASSLLRGVGGNYGYTF
>TRBJ2-5|TRBV19|11|NA
CASSTPGTQYF
>TRBJ1-1|TRBV6-6|14|NA
CASSDGGMNTEAFF
>TRBJ1-1|TRBV10-3|14|TRBD1
CAISELTGYTEAFF
>TRBJ2-1|TRBV11-3|18|NA
CASSLDWLVEFYTDEQFF
>TRBJ2-3|TRBV7-2|14|TRBD2
CASSWRGAADTQYF
>TRBJ2-7|TRBV6-1|13|NA
CASAVLAGSEQYF
>TRBJ2-7|TRBV10-1|13|NA
CASSESAGYEQYF
>TRBJ1-2|TRBV18|15|TRBD1
CASSPPSQGLVGYTF
>TRBJ2-7|TRBV18|13|NA
CASSRQETYEQYF
>TRBJ2-1|TRBV4-2|14|NA
CASSQGRVPNEQFF
>TRBJ2-5|TRBV9|15|TRBD1
CASSPLGTGKETQYF
>TRBJ2-2|TRBV10-2|16|TRBD1
CASSSGTGLNTGELFF
>TRBJ2-1|TRBV6-6|13|NA
CASSPGSYNEQFF
>TRBJ2-7|TRBV5-5|16|TRBD1
CASSSVYRDRRYEQYF
>TRBJ2-3|TRBV28|14|NA
CASSRTDRQDTQYF
>TRBJ1-4|TRBV5-5|15|TRBD1
CASSLVGTGYEKLFF
>TRBJ1-2|TRBV29-1|11|TRBD1
CSVGTGFGYTF
>TRBJ2-1|TRBV6-4|15|TRBD2
CASSVASGSYNEQFF
>TRBJ2-5|TRBV6-1|13|NA
CASFGGLPETQYF
>TRBJ2-2|TRBV5-6|13|NA
CASSLVQTGELFF
>TRBJ2-7|TRBV4-1|15|TRBD2
CASSQGLAGIGEQYF
>TRBJ2-1|TRBV7-8|20|TRBD2
CASSPAGGLAGRNSYNEQFF
>TRBJ2-3|TRBV6-6|14|NA
CASRLQGSTDTQYF
>TRBJ1-5|TRBV4-1|15|NA
CASSQEAGGNQPQHF
>TRBJ2-2|TRBV5-1|14|NA
CASSFDSNTGELFF
>TRBJ2-7|TRBV10-3|13|NA
CAISESSNYEQYF
>TRBJ1-2|TRBV27|13|NA
CASSLSDLYGYTF
>TRBJ2-1|TRBV5-1|14|NA
CASTLGTSPNEQFF
>TRBJ2-6|TRBV19|16|TRBD1
CASMTGGASGANVLTF
>TRBJ2-7|TRBV5-1|15|TRBD2
CASSLKAGEGYEQYF
>TRBJ2-3|TRBV30|12|NA
CAWTGGGDTQYF
>TRBJ1-2|TRBV2|15|NA
CASSAQGISNYGYTF
>TRBJ2-7|TRBV6-5|12|NA
CASRRDSSEQYF
>TRBJ1-1|TRBV18|16|TRBD1
CASQPGQGAMNTEAFF
>TRBJ2-3|TRBV10-1|16|TRBD2
CASSETGLDTLDTQYF
>TRBJ2-1|TRBV28|13|NA
CASSSDSYNEQFF
>TRBJ1-5|TRBV9|15|NA
CASSVEKGERQPQHF
>TRBJ1-4|TRBV28|14|TRBD1
CASSSGTVEKKLFF
>TRBJ2-3|TRBV7-6|16|NA
CASSGGSQGRLDTQYF
>TRBJ1-3|TRBV5-1|15|NA
CASSSGNPTGNTIYF
>TRBJ1-3|TRBV5-1|16|TRBD1
CASSPGTGGVGNTIYF
>TRBJ2-4|TRBV29-1|18|NA
CSVEDTGGGTVAKNIQYF